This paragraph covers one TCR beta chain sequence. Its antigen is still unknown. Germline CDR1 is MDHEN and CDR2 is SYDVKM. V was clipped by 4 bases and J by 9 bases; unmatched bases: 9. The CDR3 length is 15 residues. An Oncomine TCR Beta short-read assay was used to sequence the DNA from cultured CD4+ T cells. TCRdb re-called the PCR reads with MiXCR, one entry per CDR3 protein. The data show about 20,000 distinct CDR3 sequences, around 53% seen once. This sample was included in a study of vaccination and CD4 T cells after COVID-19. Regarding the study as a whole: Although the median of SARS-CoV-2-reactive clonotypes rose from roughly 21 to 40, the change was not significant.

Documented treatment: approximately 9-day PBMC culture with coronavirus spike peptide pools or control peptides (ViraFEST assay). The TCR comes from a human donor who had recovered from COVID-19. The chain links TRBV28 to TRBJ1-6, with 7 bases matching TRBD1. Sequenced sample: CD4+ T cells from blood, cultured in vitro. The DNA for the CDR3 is TGTGCCAGCAGTTCGACAGGGAAGATGGTTTCACCCCTCCACTTT. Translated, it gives CASSSTGKMVSPLHF.